Each of the 24 T cell receptor beta chains below was sequenced from the same sample in a study of identical twins (dated by TCRdb to 2016 to 2018). Library preparation used 5' RACE. The sequencing machine was an Illumina HiSeq 2000. TCRdb's own reprocessing of the public reads used fastp at Q25 and MiXCR and kept productive beta chains. Here each entry gathers all rows of one CDR3 protein and keeps the most common genes and DNA. The sample data list 100,000 or so distinct CDR3 sequences, and less than 6.5% of these were observed just once. The biggest ten clones account for less than 15% of the sample. Source material: memory T cells sorted from blood. Interpreted using the paper, the cell subset or site label stands for: CD45RO+ enriched T cells. These receptors all come from a woman in her fifties or sixties in good health.

This clonotype came up a few times. This chain links TRBV30 with TRBJ2-1; D might be TRBD2 (5 bases). Deletions cut 1 base from V and 4 bases from J, with 11 bases between. The germline V gene encodes CDR1 GTSNPN and CDR2 SVGIG (reference sequence). The CDR3 extends over 14 amino acids. CDR3 DNA: TGTGCCTGGAGTGCGCGAGGGTCTTACAATGAGCAGTTCTTC. Its protein product is CAWSARGSYNEQFF. Filled out from reference TRBV30 and TRBJ2-1, the complete variable domain reads SQTIHQWPATLVQPVGSPLSLECTVEGTSNPNLYWYRQAAGRGLQLLFYSVGIGQISSEVPQNLSASRPQDRQFILSSKKLLLSDSGFYLCAWSARGSYNEQFFGPGTRLTVL.

In its sample, this clonotype was seen a few times. This rearrangement joins TRBV5-1 to TRBJ2-5; tentative D call: TRBD2 (7 bases). The CDR3 runs 17 residues. V dropped 1 base and J dropped 5 bases, with 21 bases sitting between them. Germline CDR1 SGHRS, CDR2 YFSETQ. The CDR3 sequence is CASSLIGLGGRQETQYF. The CDR3 DNA sequence: TGCGCCAGCAGCTTGATCGGACTAGGGGGGCGTCAGGAGACCCAGTACTTC.

The rearrangement links TRBV5-4 to TRBJ2-1; 11 bases are shared with TRBD2. V lost 3 bases to trimming and J lost 13 bases; unmatched junction nucleotides: 12. This CDR3 is built from 15 residues. Germline V gene data show CDR1 as SGHNT and CDR2 as YYREEE (reference sequence). The CDR3 loop reads CASSSLTSGRVGQFF. The DNA of the CDR3 is TGTGCCAGCAGCTCCCTCACTAGCGGGAGAGTGGGTCAGTTCTTC.

CDR3 DNA: TGCAGTGCTCAACCAGGGTTATCCACAGATACGCAGTATTTT. This codes for CSAQPGLSTDTQYF. The chain joins TRBV20-1 to TRBJ2-3; the D gene is possibly TRBD1 (5 bases). The length of the CDR3 is 14 residues. V lost 5 bases to trimming and J lost 2 bases, with 14 bases between them. Germline CDR1 DFQATT, CDR2 SNEGSKA (reference sequence).

Ten or more counts support this clonotype. V gene TRBV10-1 combines with J gene TRBJ2-5, with D possibly TRBD2 on 6 matching bases. CDR1 is WNHNN and CDR2 is SYGVQD in the germline V gene (reference sequence). The CDR3 totals 16 residues. Trimming pared 2 bases from V and 0 bases from J, leaving 13 bases between. CDR3 nucleotides: TGCGCCAGCAGTGAGGGACTACGCGGGAACCAAGAGACCCAGTACTTC. Translated: CASSEGLRGNQETQYF.

This clonotype has a count of ten or more. V gene TRBV5-1 combines with J gene TRBJ1-1, with 8 bases matching TRBD1. CDR1 SGHRS and CDR2 YFSETQ come from the germline V gene. The CDR3 is made up of 15 amino acids. V shed 4 bases and J 4 bases; nucleotides not matched to a gene: 9. For the CDR3, the DNA is TGCGCCAGCAGCACCAGCCCGGACAGGGTCACTGAAGCTTTCTTT. This sequence encodes CASSTSPDRVTEAFF.

This clonotype was counted at least ten times. V and J are TRBV20-1 and TRBJ1-1; D unresolved. The CDR3 has 17 residues. Germline CDR1 is DFQATT and CDR2 is SNEGSKA (reference sequence). V was cut by 1 base and J by 2 bases, with 20 bases left in between. The CDR3 sequence: CSARVRPSTGPNTEAFF. Written as DNA, the CDR3 is TGCAGTGCTAGAGTGCGACCATCGACGGGCCCCAACACTGAAGCTTTCTTT.

The table lists this clonotype with many counts. The chain joins TRBV5-8 to TRBJ2-7; possible D gene TRBD1, 5 bases. This CDR3 has 14 residues. CDR1 is SGHTS, CDR2 YDEGEE, per germline. V dropped 2 bases and J dropped 0 bases, with 9 bases sitting between them. The DNA of the CDR3 is TGTGCCAGCAGCTTAGGGGCCCTCTCCTACGAGCAGTACTTC. It yields the protein CASSLGALSYEQYF. The variable domain in full, with the rest retrieved from reference TRBV5-8 and TRBJ2-7, is EAGVTQSPTHLIKTRGQQATLRCSPISGHTSVYWYQQALGLGLQFLLWYDEGEERNRGNFPPRFSGRQFPNYSSELNVNALELEDSALYLCASSLGALSYEQYFGPGTRLTVT.

This clonotype was seen many times. CDR3: CASSGVWGLAGYEQYF. DNA of the CDR3: TGTGCCAGCAGTGGGGTCTGGGGACTAGCGGGATACGAGCAGTACTTC. The chain has TRBV28 and TRBJ2-7, with TRBD2 matching 13 bases. CDR3 length: 16 amino acids. Germline CDR1 and CDR2: MDHEN and SYDVKM. V shed 5 bases and J 4 bases; nucleotides not matched to a gene: 8.

This clonotype has ten or more counts. The chain links TRBV12-3 or TRBV12-4 to TRBJ1-2; 9 bases are a match to TRBD1. Trimming took 3 bases from V and 8 from J; bases not matched to a gene: 10. The length of the CDR3 is 15 residues. The CDR3 spells CASSFTGGRVEGYTF. DNA for the CDR3: TGTGCCAGCAGTTTTACAGGGGGCCGCGTGGAAGGCTACACCTTC.

This CDR3 reads CASSSGHALGNEQFF. Here the CDR3 DNA reads TGTGCCAGCAGTTCTGGACATGCCCTAGGCAATGAGCAGTTCTTC. V usage is TRBV6-5 and J usage is TRBJ2-1; a weak D match, TRBD1 (5 bases). CDR3 size: 15 residues. The V gene lost 4 bases and the J gene lost 6 bases, with 16 bases spanning the gap. Germline V CDR1 and CDR2: MNHEY, SVGAGI.

The chain carries TRBV7-6 and TRBJ2-1; D is unclear. The CDR3 is 16 amino acids. V gave up 1 base and J gave up 5 bases, with 15 bases separating them. Germline loops: CDR1 SGHVS, CDR2 FNYEAQ. The CDR3 protein is CASSLGPATANNEQFF. CDR3 DNA sequence: TGTGCCAGCAGCTTAGGTCCAGCCACCGCTAACAATGAGCAGTTCTTC.

This clonotype came up a few times. The chain employs TRBV4-2 and TRBJ2-2; maybe TRBD2 (6 bases). Germline assignment: CDR1 LGHNA and CDR2 YNFKEQ. V shed 0 bases and J shed 8 bases, with 10 bases lying between them. The CDR3 contains 14 residues. Here the CDR3 DNA reads TGTGCCAGCAGCCAAGAATACGGGGGAGGGGAGCTGTTTTTT. This sequence encodes CASSQEYGGGELFF.

This clonotype was counted between two and nine times. This rearrangement joins TRBV15 to TRBJ1-4; maybe TRBD1 (6 bases). Per germline, CDR1 LNHNV and CDR2 YYDKDF (reference sequence). This CDR3 is 13 amino acids long. Deletions cut 9 bases from V and 7 bases from J, with 15 bases between. CDR3 sequence reads: CATGTGMGEKLFF. CDR3 sequence (DNA): TGTGCCACTGGAACAGGGATGGGTGAAAAACTGTTTTTT.

This clonotype was seen a few times. The rearrangement uses TRBV5-1 and TRBJ2-5; D remains ambiguous. The CDR3 totals 13 residues. The V end was cut by 1 base, the J end by 5 bases, with 9 bases between. Germline CDR1 reads SGHRS; CDR2 reads YFSETQ. CDR3 DNA sequence: TGCGCCAGCAGCTTGTTCCCCGGGGAGACCCAGTACTTC. Translation: CASSLFPGETQYF. The full variable domain, its missing parts supplied by reference TRBV5-1 and TRBJ2-5, is KAGVTQTPRYLIKTRGQQVTLSCSPISGHRSVSWYQQTPGQGLQFLFEYFSETQRNKGNFPGRFSGRQFSNSRSEMNVSTLELGDSALYLCASSLFPGETQYFGPGTRLLVL.

The chain recombines TRBV6-1 with TRBJ2-7; D might be TRBD1 (6 bases). V was pared by 2 bases and J by 7 bases, with 9 bases between. CDR3 length: 12 residues. Germline CDR1 reads MNHNS; CDR2 reads SASEGT. The CDR3 bases are TGTGCCAGCAGTGAACTAGGACAGGAGCAGTACGTC. This translates into CASSELGQEQYV.

This clonotype showed up many times. V usage is TRBV4-1 and J usage is TRBJ1-1, with TRBD1 matching 9 bases. After removal of 2 bases from V and 7 bases from J, the junction contained 14 bases not matched to a gene. Germline V lookup: CDR1 MGHRA, CDR2 YSYEKL. The CDR3 loop spans 17 amino acids. Written as DNA, the CDR3 is TGCGCCAGCAGCCAAAAGCCGGCCGGGACAGGGTTGGGTGAAGCTTTCTTT. It translates to CASSQKPAGTGLGEAFF.

This clonotype was seen a few times. The J gene is TRBJ2-7, the V gene TRBV20-1; 9 positions agree with TRBD2. The V and J ends lost 0 bases and 10 bases, in that order; junction bases with no gene match: 7. Germline V gene data show CDR1 as DFQATT and CDR2 as SNEGSKA (reference sequence). CDR3 size: 13 residues. CDR3: CSAREPGLAIQYF. The CDR3 coding sequence is TGCAGTGCTAGAGAACCGGGACTAGCTATTCAGTACTTC.

About this clonotype: The conserved phenylalanine or tryptophan is not found at the CDR3 terminus, so this likely reflects a read error. The V gene is TRBV19, the J gene TRBJ2-3; D unclear. Germline V lookup: CDR1 LNHDA, CDR2 SQIVND (reference sequence). V lost 4 bases and J lost 6, with 11 bases in between. CDR3 length equals 13 residues. The CDR3 DNA reads TGTGCCAGTAGTAAAGACTGGACGGATACGCAGTATTAT. Translated: CASSKDWTDTQYY.

This clonotype was recorded a few times. The J gene is TRBJ2-1, the V gene TRBV11-2; 7 bases align to TRBD1. The CDR3 sequence is 15 residues long. Per germline, CDR1 SGHAT and CDR2 FQNNGV. Unmatched junction bases numbered 5, after V lost 6 bases and J lost 0 bases. Here the CDR3 DNA reads TGTGCCAGCAGGAGACAGGGAAGCTCCTACAATGAGCAGTTCTTC. The encoded protein is CASRRQGSSYNEQFF.

The CDR3 DNA reads TGTGCCAGTAGTAGGGTTAGCTCCTACAATGAGCAGTTCTTC. This encodes CASSRVSSYNEQFF. The rearrangement links TRBV19 to TRBJ2-1; D ambiguous. CDR3 size: 14 residues. V was clipped by 4 bases and J by 0 bases, with 7 bases between them. The V gene's germline CDR1 is LNHDA and CDR2 SQIVND (reference sequence).

This clonotype was detected only a few times. The chain links TRBV7-8 to TRBJ2-7; 14 nucleotides match TRBD2. The trim removed 4 bases at V and 6 bases at J, leaving 17 bases unmatched. The CDR3 is made up of 19 amino acids. The germline gives CDR1 SGHVS, CDR2 FQNEAQ. Written as DNA, the CDR3 is TGTGCCAGCAGCTGCCGGTACTCGATGACTAGCGGGAGGGCCTGCGAGCAGTACGTC. Protein product: CASSCRYSMTSGRACEQYV.

This clonotype was seen repeatedly, ten times or more. CDR3 amino acids: CASQRSGGYGQPQHF. CDR3 in DNA: TGCGCCAGCCAGCGGTCGGGGGGGTACGGTCAGCCCCAGCATTTT. The V gene is TRBV4-1, the J gene TRBJ1-5; tentative D call: TRBD1 (5 bases). CDR1 and CDR2 (germline): MGHRA, YSYEKL. CDR3 length: 15 amino acids. Between the trimmed V and J ends, which lost 8 bases and 6 bases, there was a span of 20 bases.

The chain is built from TRBV19 and TRBJ2-6; TRBD1 matches at 7 bases. CDR3 size: 18 residues. V was pared by 1 base and J by 4 bases, with 10 bases of the junction left unmatched. In germline, CDR1 is LNHDA, CDR2 SQIVND (reference sequence). The CDR3 DNA reads TGTGCCAGTAGTATAGTTAAAGGGGGCGCCGCGGGGGCCAACGTCCTGACTTTC. Translating gives CASSIVKGGAAGANVLTF.